A selection of T cell receptor beta chains follows, all from one sample in a study of early T cells in non-severe SARS-CoV-2 infection. TCRdb reprocessed the 5' RACE reads via MiXCR and lists one record per CDR3 protein. This sample has more than 85,000 distinct CDR3 sequences, with roughly 15% found just once. This specimen was whole blood, taken at baseline. The receptors stem from an adult who was a healthcare worker with PCR-confirmed SARS-CoV-2 infection or an uninfected control (not recorded which). Each CDR3 is given with its conserved first and last residue. D genes are given only for firm matches. For some rows the clone size is stated as once, few or many, or as a class when expanded; others skip it.

D gene	V gene	clone size	CDR3 length	J gene	CDR3 protein	CDR3 DNA
.	TRBV20-1	few	15	TRBJ2-1	CSASRGIAVYDEQFF	TGCAGTGCTAGTCGGGGTATCGCAGTGTACGATGAGCAGTTCTTC
TRBD2	TRBV20-1	.	15	TRBJ2-3	CSAFGTSGSTDTQYF	TGCAGTGCATTCGGGACTAGCGGAAGCACAGATACGCAGTATTTT
.	TRBV12-3/TRBV12-4	few	13	TRBJ1-1	CASRYRGATEAFF	TGTGCCAGCAGGTACAGAGGGGCCACTGAAGCTTTCTTT
.	TRBV10-2	.	15	TRBJ1-4	CASSPRAGRNEKLFF	TGCGCCAGCAGTCCAAGGGCTGGGCGAAATGAAAAACTGTTTTTT
.	TRBV7-2	.	13	TRBJ2-1	CASRGSSYNEQFF	TGTGCCAGCAGAGGGTCCAGCTACAATGAGCAGTTCTTC
.	TRBV3-1	.	14	TRBJ2-2	CASSEPWQTGELFF	TGTGCCAGCAGCGAACCCTGGCAGACCGGGGAGCTGTTTTTT
TRBD2	TRBV5-4	.	19	TRBJ2-5	CASSSRGPSGRGAGETQYF	TGTGCCAGCAGCTCCCGTGGCCCTAGCGGGAGGGGCGCGGGAGAGACCCAGTACTTC
.	TRBV10-3	many	15	TRBJ1-2	CAINDGRLDNYGYTF	TGTGCCATCAATGACGGGCGACTCGATAACTATGGCTACACCTTC
TRBD1	TRBV2	few	14	TRBJ2-5	CASSVDRRIETQYF	TGTGCCAGCAGCGTGGACAGGAGGATTGAGACCCAGTACTTC
.	TRBV10-3	few	13	TRBJ2-7	CAISDALGGEQYF	TGTGCCATCAGTGACGCCTTAGGGGGCGAGCAGTACTTC
TRBD2	TRBV28	.	16	TRBJ2-2	CASRGLVVGNTGELFF	TGTGCCAGCAGAGGACTAGTCGTAGGGAACACCGGGGAGCTGTTTTTT
.	TRBV6-2/TRBV6-3	few	11	TRBJ2-7	CASGMGYEQYF	TGTGCCAGCGGAATGGGCTACGAGCAGTACTTC
.	TRBV28	few	12	TRBJ2-7	CASSFPEGGQYF	TGTGCCAGCAGTTTCCCTGAGGGGGGGCAGTACTTC
TRBD1	TRBV18	.	15	TRBJ2-7	CASSPRTGSHYEQYF	TGTGCCAGCTCCCCCCGGACAGGGAGTCACTACGAGCAGTACTTC
TRBD1	TRBV6-5	.	13	TRBJ1-1	CASSYSGQGEAFF	TGTGCCAGCAGTTACTCGGGACAGGGTGAAGCTTTCTTT
.	TRBV7-3	.	14	TRBJ2-5	CASSSDSSGETQYF	TGTGCCAGCAGCTCGGACAGCTCAGGGGAGACCCAGTACTTC
TRBD1	TRBV30	.	12	TRBJ2-3	CAWSIRGDTQYF	TGTGCCTGGAGCATCAGGGGGGATACGCAGTATTTT
TRBD2	TRBV6-5	few	15	TRBJ2-1	CASRRWTRRANEQFF	TGTGCCAGCAGACGATGGACTAGGAGGGCCAATGAGCAGTTCTTC
.	TRBV28	few	13	TRBJ2-5	CASKPPGIETQYF	TGTGCCAGCAAACCGCCGGGGATAGAGACCCAGTACTTC
.	TRBV6-1	few	13	TRBJ1-6	CASSEGTNSPLHF	TGTGCCAGCAGTGAAGGCACTAATTCACCCCTCCACTTT
.	TRBV6-1	.	15	TRBJ2-3	CASSVYTTYQDTQYF	TGTGCCAGCAGTGTCTACACGACCTACCAGGATACGCAGTATTTT
.	TRBV12-3/TRBV12-4	.	15	TRBJ1-6	CASTLEGDGDSPLHF	TGTGCCAGCACACTCGAAGGGGATGGAGATTCACCCCTCCACTTT
.	TRBV11-2	few	15	TRBJ2-5	CASSLAGPGAGTQYF	TGTGCCAGCAGCTTAGCGGGCCCGGGGGCAGGGACCCAGTACTTC
.	TRBV5-6	.	16	TRBJ1-2	CASSTPMTPLLYGYTF	TGTGCCAGCAGCACCCCGATGACACCCTTGCTCTATGGCTACACCTTC
TRBD2	TRBV27	.	16	TRBJ2-1	CASSLVSSGLAGSQFF	TGTGCCAGCAGTTTAGTATCTTCAGGACTAGCGGGAAGTCAGTTCTTC
TRBD1	TRBV3-1	few	15	TRBJ2-4	CASTAGGLSKNIQYF	TGTGCCAGCACCGCAGGGGGCTTATCCAAAAACATTCAGTACTTC
TRBD2	TRBV12-3/TRBV12-4	.	15	TRBJ2-1	CASSKSGSSPKEQFF	TGTGCCAGCAGTAAAAGCGGGAGTTCCCCTAAGGAGCAGTTCTTC
.	TRBV10-1	.	19	TRBJ2-1	CASSAGPSATFSSYNEQFF	TGCGCCAGCAGTGCCGGGCCTAGCGCGACCTTCAGCTCCTACAATGAGCAGTTCTTC
.	TRBV24-1	.	14	TRBJ2-1	CATSERGPYNEQFF	TGTGCCACCAGTGAGCGAGGGCCCTACAATGAGCAGTTCTTC
.	TRBV21-1	.	14	TRBJ1-2	CASSSSGILGGYTF	TGTGCCAGCAGCAGTTCCGGGATCCTGGGGGGCTACACCTTC
.	TRBV3-1	.	13	TRBJ1-1	CASSQIRTGEAFF	TGTGCCAGCAGCCAAATTCGAACGGGGGAAGCTTTCTTT
.	TRBV28	.	11	TRBJ2-4	CATAGLGIQYF	TGTGCCACCGCCGGATTGGGCATTCAGTACTTC
.	TRBV3-1	many	11	TRBJ2-5	CASSQTETQYF	TGTGCCAGCAGCCAAACAGAGACCCAGTACTTC
.	TRBV20-1	.	13	TRBJ2-1	CSARRFARNEQFF	TGCAGTGCTAGGAGGTTTGCTAGGAATGAGCAGTTCTTC
.	TRBV20-1	.	15	TRBJ2-5	CSARDLRRRRGTQYF	TGCAGTGCTAGAGATCTTCGCAGACGCCGAGGGACCCAGTACTTC
.	TRBV7-9	many	16	TRBJ2-1	CASSYSGAGRSNEQFF	TGTGCCAGCAGCTATTCCGGGGCGGGTAGATCAAATGAGCAGTTCTTC
TRBD2	TRBV18	.	18	TRBJ2-1	CASSPQGLAGGPMDEQFF	TGTGCCAGCTCACCCCAGGGACTAGCGGGAGGGCCGATGGATGAGCAGTTCTTC
.	TRBV20-1	.	14	TRBJ2-4	CSADTGLAKNIQYF	TGCAGTGCGGACACAGGGCTAGCCAAAAACATTCAGTACTTC
.	TRBV5-1	.	17	TRBJ1-1	CASSLWSGRGANTEAFF	TGCGCCAGCAGCTTGTGGTCGGGCAGGGGAGCGAACACTGAAGCTTTCTTT
.	TRBV18	few	15	TRBJ2-1	CASSPEQPSYNEQFF	TGTGCCAGCTCACCGGAGCAGCCCTCCTACAATGAGCAGTTCTTC
TRBD2	TRBV20-1	.	15	TRBJ2-5	CSASKLAGGQETQYF	TGCAGTGCTAGCAAACTAGCGGGGGGCCAAGAGACCCAGTACTTC
.	TRBV5-1	few	13	TRBJ2-3	CASSPAAGGTQYF	TGCGCCAGCAGCCCGGCCGCCGGGGGCACGCAGTATTTT
.	TRBV6-5	.	15	TRBJ2-1	CASSYSSGQNNEQFF	TGTGCCAGCAGTTACTCTTCGGGACAAAATAATGAGCAGTTCTTC
.	TRBV10-3	.	15	TRBJ2-1	CAIRSRVGFDNEQFF	TGTGCCATCAGAAGTAGGGTGGGATTTGACAATGAGCAGTTCTTC
.	TRBV19	few	15	TRBJ2-3	CASTTSGGITDTQYF	TGTGCCAGCACGACCTCTGGCGGAATCACAGATACGCAGTATTTT
.	TRBV6-6	.	14	TRBJ2-7	CASSYRGFSYEQYF	TGTGCCAGCAGTTACCGGGGGTTCTCCTACGAGCAGTACTTC
.	TRBV29-1	.	12	TRBJ1-1	CSVESSLTEAFF	TGCAGCGTTGAATCGTCGTTGACTGAAGCTTTCTTT
.	TRBV19	.	16	TRBJ2-3	CASRRSSSRNTDTQYF	TGTGCCAGTAGAAGGTCTAGCTCCCGAAACACAGATACGCAGTATTTT
.	TRBV7-9	few	15	TRBJ1-1	CASSLRGSSNTEAFF	TGTGCCAGCAGCCTCCGGGGGAGTAGTAACACTGAAGCTTTCTTT
.	TRBV12-3/TRBV12-4	few	13	TRBJ2-3	CASSLTRTDTQYF	TGTGCCAGCAGTTTAACTAGAACAGATACGCAGTATTTT
TRBD1	TRBV12-3/TRBV12-4	.	13	TRBJ1-1	CASSGQGRTEAFF	TGTGCCAGCAGCGGACAGGGGAGAACTGAAGCTTTCTTT
.	TRBV12-1	many	12	TRBJ2-5	CASSFLQGTQYF	TGTGCCAGCAGCTTTCTCCAGGGGACCCAGTACTTC
.	TRBV4-3	few	14	TRBJ1-2	CASSQDQYSYGYTF	TGCGCCAGCAGCCAAGATCAGTATAGCTATGGCTACACCTTC
.	TRBV7-2	.	15	TRBJ2-7	CASSLWGTPAYEQYF	TGTGCCAGCAGCTTATGGGGGACTCCGGCCTACGAGCAGTACTTC
.	TRBV12-3/TRBV12-4	few	14	TRBJ2-7	CASSAGTRLGEQYF	TGTGCCAGCAGTGCCGGGACCCGGCTGGGTGAGCAGTACTTC
.	TRBV6-6	.	10	TRBJ2-1	CASALNEQFF	TGTGCCAGCGCTCTCAATGAGCAGTTCTTC